This T cell receptor (beta chain) was obtained from a study of T cells in Graves' hyperthyroidism and ophthalmopathy. Patients aged 18 to 65 with hyperthyroidism were newly diagnosed, with duration under 2 months. This clonotype came up a few times. No antigen is known for it. Broader study findings: In the blood, most expanded thyroid clonotypes above 0.001 appeared as well.

Amplified TCR beta CDR3 regions came from RNA transcripts. A set of HTBI primers served as the primers for a first-round RT-PCR of the TCR CDR3. TCRdb ran MiXCR on the multiplex PCR reads and lists one entry per CDR3 protein. The repertoire holds about 770,000 distinct CDR3 sequences, with around a sixth as singletons. The specimen was blood. The sequence came from a woman aged 50 to 65 with Graves' hyperthyroidism that later progressed to Graves' ophthalmopathy.

The CDR3 DNA reads TGTGCCAGCAGCTTAGATCTCTCAGGGGGTCAGCCCCAGCATTTT. Translated: CASSLDLSGGQPQHF. The V call is TRBV7-9, the J call TRBJ1-5; 7 nucleotides line up with TRBD1. Germline V gene sequence: CDR1 SEHNR, CDR2 FQNEAQ (reference sequence). This CDR3 comprises 15 residues. Trimming cost V 1 base and J 6 bases; bases outside gene matches: 6. Based on the CDR3 plus reference TRBV7-9 and TRBJ1-5, the full variable domain is DTGVSQNPRHKITKRGQNVTFRCDPISEHNRLYWYRQTLGQGPEFLTYFQNEAQLEKSRLLSDRFSAERPKGSFSTLEIQRTEQGDSAMYLCASSLDLSGGQPQHFGDGTRLSIL.